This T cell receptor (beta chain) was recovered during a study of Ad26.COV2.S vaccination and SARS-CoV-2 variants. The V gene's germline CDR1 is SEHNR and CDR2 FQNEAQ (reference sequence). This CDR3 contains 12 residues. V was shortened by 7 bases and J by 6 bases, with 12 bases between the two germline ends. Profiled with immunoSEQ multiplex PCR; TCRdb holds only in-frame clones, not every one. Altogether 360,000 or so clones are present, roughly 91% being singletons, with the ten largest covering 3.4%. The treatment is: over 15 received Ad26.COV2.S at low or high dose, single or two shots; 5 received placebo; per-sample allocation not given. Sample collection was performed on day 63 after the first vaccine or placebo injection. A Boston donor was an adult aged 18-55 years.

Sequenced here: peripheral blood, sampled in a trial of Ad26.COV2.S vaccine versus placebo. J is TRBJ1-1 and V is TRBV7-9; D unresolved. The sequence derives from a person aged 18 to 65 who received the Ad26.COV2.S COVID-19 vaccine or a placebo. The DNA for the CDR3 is TGTGCCAGCAACGAGATATGGGCTGAAGCTTTCTTT. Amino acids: CASNEIWAEAFF.